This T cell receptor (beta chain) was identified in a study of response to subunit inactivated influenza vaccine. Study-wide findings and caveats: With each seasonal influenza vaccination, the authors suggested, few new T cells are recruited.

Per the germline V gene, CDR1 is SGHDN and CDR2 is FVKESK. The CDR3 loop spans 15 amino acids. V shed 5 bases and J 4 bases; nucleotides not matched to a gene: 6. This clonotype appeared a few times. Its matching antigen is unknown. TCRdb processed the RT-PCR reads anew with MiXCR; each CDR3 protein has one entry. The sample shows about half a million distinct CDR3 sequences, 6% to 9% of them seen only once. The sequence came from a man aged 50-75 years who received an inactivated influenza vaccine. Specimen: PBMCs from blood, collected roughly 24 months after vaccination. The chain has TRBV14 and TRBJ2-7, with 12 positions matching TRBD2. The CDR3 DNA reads TGTGCCAGCAGCAAGGAACTAGCGGGAGGTTACGAGCAGTACTTC. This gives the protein CASSKELAGGYEQYF.